This T cell receptor beta chain was found in a study of OX40 agonist ivuxolimab in advanced cancers. Study context: Three patients responded partially, comprising one with hepatocellular carcinoma and two with cutaneous melanoma.

Germline V gene lookup returns CDR1 LNHDA and CDR2 SQIVND (reference sequence). V lost 3 bases, J lost 1 base, and 7 bases stayed unmatched. The CDR3 has 16 residues. The repertoire was sequenced with immunoSEQ multiplex PCR; TCRdb's copy has only in-frame clones and lacks some. The table has 70,000 or so clones, 85% to 90% seen once. The chain employs TRBV19 and TRBJ1-1, with TRBD1 identical over 8 bases. The sequencing here drew on CD4+ or CD8+ T cells sorted from blood, taken in a trial of the OX40 agonist ivuxolimab. The clonotype originates from an adult with an advanced solid tumor such as melanoma, head and neck, liver or kidney cancer. The CDR3 here is CASSIWYDRGNTEAFF. As DNA, the CDR3 is TGTGCCAGTAGTATTTGGTATGACAGGGGGAACACTGAAGCTTTCTTT.